Listed below are T cell receptor beta chains from one sample, sequenced in a study of T cell repertoires in cytomegalovirus infection. Their antigen targets remain unknown. TCRdb fed the reads into MiXCR, producing one record per CDR3 protein. Here the sample spans 700,000 to 950,000 distinct CDR3 sequences, about 31% being singletons. Specimen: cultured CD8+ T cells from PBMCs, collected from culture after CMV antigen stimulation. All receptors come from a human donor in good health (CMV status not recorded). Some clones in this sample may be carry-over from other donors' samples. Each CDR3 is given without its conserved first and last residue. Each record gives: V gene, J gene, CDR3 protein.

V gene: TRBV4-1
J gene: TRBJ2-2
CDR3 protein: ASSQDPRTGNTGELF

V gene: TRBV5-1
J gene: TRBJ2-6
CDR3 protein: ASSFGGDSGANVLT

V gene: TRBV7-9
J gene: TRBJ2-7
CDR3 protein: ASSPPMARFPYEQY

V gene: TRBV27
J gene: TRBJ2-1
CDR3 protein: ASSGFGTLNEQF

V gene: TRBV25-1
J gene: TRBJ2-7
CDR3 protein: ASSEWGKSYEQY

V gene: TRBV7-2
J gene: TRBJ2-1
CDR3 protein: ASRKGDRVYNEQF

V gene: TRBV7-9
J gene: TRBJ1-1
CDR3 protein: ASRHQVTEAF

V gene: TRBV27
J gene: TRBJ2-5
CDR3 protein: ASSPGTSGELYQETQY

V gene: TRBV4-1
J gene: TRBJ1-2
CDR3 protein: ASSQEGLRADYGYT

V gene: TRBV27
J gene: TRBJ2-7
CDR3 protein: ASSLGGAPSIYEQY

V gene: TRBV7-2
J gene: TRBJ2-7
CDR3 protein: ASSPTGNEQY

V gene: TRBV4-2
J gene: TRBJ2-1
CDR3 protein: ASSQADSHEQF

V gene: TRBV19
J gene: TRBJ1-1
CDR3 protein: ASSRYREGAEAF

V gene: TRBV27
J gene: TRBJ2-5
CDR3 protein: ASSLRVTTQETQY

V gene: TRBV10-3
J gene: TRBJ2-3
CDR3 protein: AISLLGRGTDTQY

V gene: TRBV12-5
J gene: TRBJ1-1
CDR3 protein: ASGFYGLVPEAF

V gene: TRBV12-3/TRBV12-4
J gene: TRBJ1-4
CDR3 protein: ASSFMKLPATNEKLF

V gene: TRBV9
J gene: TRBJ1-1
CDR3 protein: ASGESGKRPAF

V gene: TRBV19
J gene: TRBJ1-2
CDR3 protein: ASRSGTGTGYT

V gene: TRBV7-9
J gene: TRBJ2-7
CDR3 protein: ASSSDSHEQY

V gene: TRBV3-1
J gene: TRBJ2-7
CDR3 protein: ASSHGGGGDEQY

V gene: TRBV6-1
J gene: TRBJ1-4
CDR3 protein: ASSLDREGNEKLF

V gene: TRBV5-4
J gene: TRBJ1-4
CDR3 protein: ASSPRDAGEKLF

V gene: TRBV4-1
J gene: TRBJ2-1
CDR3 protein: ASSQPGHNEQF

V gene: TRBV6-6
J gene: TRBJ1-2
CDR3 protein: ASTEGGQGLYGYT

V gene: TRBV27
J gene: TRBJ1-1
CDR3 protein: ASSASQNTEAF

V gene: TRBV7-8
J gene: TRBJ2-3
CDR3 protein: ASSLGVAGGDTQY

V gene: TRBV28
J gene: TRBJ2-5
CDR3 protein: ASRKLSWRETQY

V gene: TRBV5-1
J gene: TRBJ1-2
CDR3 protein: ASSLVSEGTTGTGKSNYGYT

V gene: TRBV6-5
J gene: TRBJ2-1
CDR3 protein: ASSYYEAGLNEQF

V gene: TRBV7-4
J gene: TRBJ2-5
CDR3 protein: ASSLVSSWETQY

V gene: TRBV19
J gene: TRBJ1-2
CDR3 protein: ASSIDTGPTSYGYT

V gene: TRBV27
J gene: TRBJ1-2
CDR3 protein: ASSLSGVSYGYT

V gene: TRBV12-5
J gene: TRBJ2-3
CDR3 protein: ASGLGTPGDTQY

V gene: TRBV2
J gene: TRBJ2-2
CDR3 protein: ASSEFPGGAFTGELF